The source of this T cell receptor beta chain is a study of cytomegalovirus exposure and HLA in healthy donors. General study results and limits: The investigators catalogued 160 or so TCR beta chains as cytomegalovirus-associated. V segments that were indistinguishable, TRBV6-2 and TRBV6-3 among them, were omitted from analysis.

Researchers ran the PCR with 60 Vbeta and 13 Jbeta primers. TCRdb keeps only in-frame clones here, not all; method: immunoSEQ multiplex PCR. In the table there are tens of thousands of clones, under 85% of which are singletons. As for this clone: No antigen is known for it.

The CDR3 sequence is 14 residues long. Trimming took 3 bases from V and 1 from J, leaving 10 bases between them. Germline CDR1 SGHRS, CDR2 YFSETQ. This cohort consisted of healthy bone marrow donors. Donors were nominally healthy when sampled, though unrecorded immune exposures were likely. The source material was PBMCs. The source is a man between 50 and 59 years old in good health and CMV-seropositive. The chain recombines TRBV5-1 with TRBJ2-5; a possible D gene is TRBD2 (6 bases). CDR3 sequence (DNA): TGCGCCAGCAGCTGGAGGGATCCCCAAGAGACCCAGTACTTC. Its protein product is CASSWRDPQETQYF.